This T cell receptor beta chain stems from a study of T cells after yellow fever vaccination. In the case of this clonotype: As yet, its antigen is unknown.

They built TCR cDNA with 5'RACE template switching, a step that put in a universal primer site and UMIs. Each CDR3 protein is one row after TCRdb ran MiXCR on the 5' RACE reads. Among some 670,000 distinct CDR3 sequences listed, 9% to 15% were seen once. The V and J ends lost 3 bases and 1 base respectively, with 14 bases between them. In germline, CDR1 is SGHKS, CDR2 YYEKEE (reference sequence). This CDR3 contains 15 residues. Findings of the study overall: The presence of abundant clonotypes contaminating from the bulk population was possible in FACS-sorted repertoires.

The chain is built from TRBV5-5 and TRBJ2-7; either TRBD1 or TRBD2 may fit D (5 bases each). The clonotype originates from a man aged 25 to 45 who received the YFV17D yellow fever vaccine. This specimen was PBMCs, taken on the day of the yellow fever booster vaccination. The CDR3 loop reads CASSSPGQMSYEQYF. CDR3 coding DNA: TGTGCCAGCAGCTCCCCGGGGCAGATGTCCTACGAGCAGTACTTC.